The T cell receptor beta chain under discussion was sequenced for a study of OX40 agonist ivuxolimab in advanced cancers. Whole-study context: Therapy given before enrollment (anti-PD-1, anti-PD-L1 or anti-CTLA-4) was allowed, and 40% had some.

Regarding the study as a whole: Averaged across samples, CD8+ T cells carried more expanded clones than CD4+ did. Antigens targeted by the expanded peripheral T cells were not determined.

Blood specimens came from baseline, cycle 4 day 1, and cycle 7 day 1. The method was immunoSEQ multiplex PCR; TCRdb's version includes in-frame clones alone and lacks a portion of them. The table has tens of thousands of clones, about 89% seen once. V shed 1 base and J 7 bases; nucleotides not matched to a gene: 0. Germline values: CDR1 SGHAT, CDR2 FQNNGV. The CDR3 is 13 residues long. The count of this clone is one. What it binds is not known. The source was CD4+ or CD8+ T cells sorted from blood, collected in a trial of the OX40 agonist ivuxolimab. This receptor was obtained from an adult with an advanced solid tumor such as melanoma, head and neck, liver or kidney cancer. The chain employs TRBV11-2 and TRBJ2-7, with 11 positions matching TRBD2. The CDR3 coding sequence is TGTGCCAGCAGCTTAGGGACTAGCGGGGAGCAGTACTTC. Translation: CASSLGTSGEQYF.